There are many counts of the clone carrying this TCR beta chain. These data originate in a study of early T cells in non-severe SARS-CoV-2 infection. Turning to the study itself: Sequencing input comprised bulk RNA from unsorted whole blood; chain pairing was not available.

Individual cDNA molecules carried attached unique molecular identifiers. Each CDR3 protein gets one entry after TCRdb re-called the 5' RACE reads with MiXCR. The repertoire includes 70,000 to 85,000 distinct CDR3 sequences, about 12% of them detected once, and approximately 2.6% sits in the top ten. This CDR3 has 11 amino acids. In germline, CDR1 is SQVTM, CDR2 ANQGSEA. Trimming took 4 bases from V and 7 from J, leaving 11 bases between them. Sequenced material: whole blood. The source is an adult who was a healthcare worker with PCR-confirmed SARS-CoV-2 infection or an uninfected control (not recorded which). The J gene is TRBJ2-7, the V gene TRBV29-1; D is perhaps TRBD1 (5 bases). CDR3 in amino acids: CSVARGREQYF. CDR3 coding DNA: TGCAGCGTTGCAAGGGGCAGGGAGCAGTACTTC.